The sequence of this TCR beta chain was determined in a study of blood T cell repertoires in COVID-19. V shed 4 bases, J shed 1 base, and the junction held 1 base outside the gene matches. CDR1 is MNHEY and CDR2 is SVGAGI in the germline V gene. The CDR3 runs to 14 residues. Produced via immunoSEQ multiplex PCR; TCRdb's table is partial and in-frame only. The table records under 200,000 clones, around 83% of them present only once. This TCR derives from a woman aged 40 to 55 with acute or convalescent COVID-19. The V gene is TRBV6-5, the J gene TRBJ1-1, with 9 bases fitting TRBD1. Sequencing was carried out using peripheral blood. CDR3 DNA sequence: TGTGCCAGCAGTTGGGGACAGGGGAACACTGAAGCTTTCTTT. As protein: CASSWGQGNTEAFF.